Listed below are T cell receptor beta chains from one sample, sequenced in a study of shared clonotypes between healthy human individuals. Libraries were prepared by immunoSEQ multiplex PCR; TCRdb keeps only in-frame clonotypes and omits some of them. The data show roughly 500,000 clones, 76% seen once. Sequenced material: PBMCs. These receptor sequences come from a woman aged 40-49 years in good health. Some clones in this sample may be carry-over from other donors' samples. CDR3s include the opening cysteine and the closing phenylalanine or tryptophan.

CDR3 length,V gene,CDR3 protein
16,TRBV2,CASRKWTVLRSYEQYF
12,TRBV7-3,CASSSPGEKLFF
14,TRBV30,CAWALAGLTYEQYF
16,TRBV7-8,CASSTDPGLASNEQFF
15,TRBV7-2,CASSPTAGTGREQYF
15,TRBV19,CASSIGLYSSDTQYF
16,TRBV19,CASSATSGSNTGELFF
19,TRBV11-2,CASSLRGPRTSGTRETQYF
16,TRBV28,CASSPTGSLNTGELFF
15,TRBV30,CAWSVPLGRQETQYF
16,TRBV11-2,CASSRLAGVSTGELFF
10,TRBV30,CAWRREKLFF
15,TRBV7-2,CASSVPGQGFTEQFF
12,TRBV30,CAWSQDRYEQYF
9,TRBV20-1,CSVGETQYF
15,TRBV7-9,CASSLGRGSNTEAFF
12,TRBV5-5,CASSLTDYGYTF
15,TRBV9,CASSPRGGYLHEQYF
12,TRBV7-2,CASSFLTGELFF
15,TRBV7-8,CASSSRLAGSYEQYF
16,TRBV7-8,CASSLNSDRATGELFF
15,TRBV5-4,CASSSLAVGTDTQYF
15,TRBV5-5,CASSPRTGGSYEQYF
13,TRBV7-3,CASSVSGSETQYF
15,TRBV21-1,CASSKGGKGDQPQHF
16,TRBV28,CASSSAGTGISYEQYF
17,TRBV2,CASSEGVLFGVNTEAFF
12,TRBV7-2,CASSPQGILQYF
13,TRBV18,CASSPLSGGEQFF
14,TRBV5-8,CASSLDWTYSFYTF
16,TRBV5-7,CASRPDPGGLTGELFF
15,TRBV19,CASSMGTLGRNVLTF
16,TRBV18,CASSRNRGATNEKLFF
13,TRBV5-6,CASSSRNTGELFF
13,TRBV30,CARASGAYNEQFF
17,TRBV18,CASSPVGGVPGANVLTF
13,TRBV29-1,CSVVRRGADTQYF